The present T cell receptor beta chain was sequenced within a study of blood T cell repertoires in COVID-19. Produced via immunoSEQ multiplex PCR; TCRdb's table is partial and in-frame only. The sample includes about 120,000 clones, 65% to 90% of them seen just once. Germline-derived CDR1 and CDR2 are MNHEY and SVGAGI. The CDR3 length is 14 residues. Trimming took 5 bases from V and 7 from J, leaving 12 bases between them. The rearrangement links TRBV6-5 to TRBJ1-6; D not certain. The sample comprised peripheral blood. The source is a man older than 75 with acute or convalescent COVID-19. The DNA of the CDR3 is TGTGCCAGCAGTCTACTGGTGTACAATTCACCCCTCCACTTT. Protein sequence: CASSLLVYNSPLHF.